Shown below are 6 T cell receptor beta chains from a single sample sequenced in a study of shared clonotypes between healthy human individuals. TCRdb's table, derived via immunoSEQ multiplex PCR, lists solely in-frame clones and lacks some. The sample has millions of clones, approximately 93% seen once; the top ten hold 0.39%. Sequenced: naive CD4+ T cells from PBMCs. Subset specified: CD45RA+ positively selected. The receptors here all came from a man younger than 35 in good health. Some clones in this sample may be carry-over from other donors' samples.

V and J are TRBV2 and TRBJ2-7; D is uncertain. With 6 bases removed from V and 3 bases from J, the gap between germline ends came to 6 bases. This CDR3 has 11 residues. Germline values: CDR1 SNHLY, CDR2 FYNNEI. DNA for the CDR3: TGTGCCAGCAGGTCCTACTACGAGCAGTACTTC. Its translation: CASRSYYEQYF.

The V and J genes are TRBV11-2 and TRBJ2-5; D is undetermined. Germline loops: CDR1 SGHAT, CDR2 FQNNGV. This CDR3 contains 13 residues. V lost 2 bases, J lost 1 base, and 5 bases lay in between. This chain's CDR3 is CASSLSPQETQYF. The DNA for the CDR3 is TGTGCCAGCAGCTTAAGTCCCCAAGAGACCCAGTACTTC. Full variable domain (rest looked up from reference TRBV11-2 and TRBJ2-5): EAGVAQSPRYKIIEKRQSVAFWCNPISGHATLYWYQQILGQGPKLLIQFQNNGVVDDSQLPKDRFSAERLKGVDSTLKIQPAKLEDSAVYLCASSLSPQETQYFGPGTRLLVL.

The rearrangement links TRBV28 to TRBJ2-3; perhaps TRBD2 as D (6 bases). V lost 4 bases and J lost 0, with 26 bases in between. Germline loops: CDR1 MDHEN, CDR2 SYDVKM. The CDR3 sequence is 20 residues long. The CDR3 protein is CASSYRGRLKGGTSTDTQYF. CDR3 DNA sequence: TGTGCCAGCAGTTATCGAGGCAGGTTGAAGGGCGGGACTAGCACAGATACGCAGTATTTT. The variable domain in full, completed from reference TRBV28 and TRBJ2-3, reads DVKVTQSSRYLVKRTGEKVFLECVQDMDHENMFWYRQDPGLGLRLIYFSYDVKMKEKGDIPEGYSVSREKKERFSLILESASTNQTSMYLCASSYRGRLKGGTSTDTQYFGPGTRLTVL.

The chain couples TRBV10-1 to TRBJ2-7; possible D gene TRBD1, 7 bases. Germline V gene sequence: CDR1 WNHNN, CDR2 SYGVQD (reference sequence). Trimming shortened V by 3 bases and J by 3 bases, and 9 bases separated the two germline ends. This CDR3 is 13 amino acids long. The CDR3: CASSDQGGYEQYF. Here the CDR3 DNA reads TGCGCCAGCAGTGACCAGGGGGGCTACGAGCAGTACTTC.

A word on this clone: The sample contains more than one DNA sequence encoding this CDR3. The chain recombines TRBV5-1 with TRBJ1-4; D remains unclear. The CDR3 spans 13 residues. CDR1 is SGHRS, CDR2 YFSETQ, per germline. Trimming left V 5 bases short and J 0 bases short, with 5 bases between. This chain's CDR3 is CASRVATNEKLFF. CDR3 sequence (DNA): TGCGCCAGCAGGGTAGCAACTAATGAAAAACTGTTTTTT.

The chain couples TRBV18 to TRBJ1-5, with 7 bases fitting TRBD1. Trimming took 2 bases from V and 6 from J; bases not matched to a gene: 10. This CDR3 is built from 16 residues. From germline, CDR1 is KGHSH and CDR2 LQKENI. In nucleotides, the CDR3 is TGTGCCAGCTCACCAACTCTCGACAGGGCGGGTCAGCCCCAGCATTTT. It translates to CASSPTLDRAGQPQHF. Complete variable domain (other parts from reference TRBV18 and TRBJ1-5): NAGVMQNPRHLVRRRGQEARLRCSPMKGHSHVYWYRQLPEEGLKFMVYLQKENIIDESGMPKERFSAEFPKEGPSILRIQQVVRGDSAAYFCASSPTLDRAGQPQHFGDGTRLSIL.